The 5 T cell receptor beta chains below come from one sample, sequenced in a study of blood T cell repertoires in COVID-19. TCRdb's copy holds only in-frame clones and misses some; the assay was immunoSEQ multiplex PCR. The top ten hold 8.5% to 12% of the sample, which has 300,000 to 450,000 clones, 80% to 90% seen once. The sequencing sample was made of peripheral blood. All receptors derive from a woman in her 30s with COVID-19, enrolled during active disease.

The rearrangement joins TRBV9 to TRBJ1-4, with 8 bases identical to TRBD1. Germline V gene sequence: CDR1 SGDLS, CDR2 YYNGEE. Trimming cost V 6 bases and J 7 bases; bases outside gene matches: 8. The CDR3 covers 14 residues. Here the CDR3 reads CASNPSGGGEKLFF. The CDR3 coding sequence is TGTGCCAGCAACCCATCAGGGGGCGGTGAAAAACTGTTTTTT. The entire variable domain, with the rest obtained from reference TRBV9 and TRBJ1-4, is as follows: DSGVTQTPKHLITATGQRVTLRCSPRSGDLSVYWYQQSLDQGLQFLIQYYNGEERAKGNILERFSAQQFPDLHSELNLSSLELGDSALYFCASNPSGGGEKLFFGSGTQLSVL.

The rearrangement joins TRBV5-1 to TRBJ2-3; 7 bases line up with TRBD1. V was pared by 4 bases and J by 1 base, with 6 bases of the junction left unmatched. Germline CDR1 is SGHRS and CDR2 is YFSETQ. This CDR3 is built from 15 residues. The CDR3: CASSVGTAGTDTQYF. The CDR3 bases are TGCGCCAGCAGCGTCGGGACAGCCGGCACAGATACGCAGTATTTT.

The CDR3 loop reads CASIDPTSGEQFF. Written as DNA, the CDR3 is TGTGCCAGCATCGATCCTACTTCAGGTGAGCAGTTCTTC. The chain carries TRBV6-5 and TRBJ2-1, with D hard to call. The CDR3 is 13 residues long. Germline V gives CDR1 MNHEY, CDR2 SVGAGI. Trimming removed 7 bases at V and 9 bases at J, with 16 bases between.

The V and J genes are TRBV5-4 and TRBJ1-1, with a possible D match to TRBD1 (6 bases). The CDR3 is made up of 15 amino acids. Trimming took off 1 base at V and 1 base at J, with 11 bases between the two ends. Germline loops: CDR1 SGHNT, CDR2 YYREEE (reference sequence). The CDR3 loop is CASSLPGTSNTEAFF. The DNA for the CDR3 is TGTGCCAGCAGCTTGCCCGGGACATCGAACACTGAAGCTTTCTTT.

This clone has a handful of counts. The chain links TRBV10-1 to TRBJ1-1; unclear D gene. In germline, CDR1 is WNHNN, CDR2 SYGVQD (reference sequence). The CDR3 has 13 amino acids. With 9 bases removed from V and 0 bases from J, the gap between germline ends came to 11 bases. CDR3 loop: CASFFPVNTEAFF. The CDR3 nucleotides are TGCGCCAGTTTTTTCCCAGTGAACACTGAAGCTTTCTTT.